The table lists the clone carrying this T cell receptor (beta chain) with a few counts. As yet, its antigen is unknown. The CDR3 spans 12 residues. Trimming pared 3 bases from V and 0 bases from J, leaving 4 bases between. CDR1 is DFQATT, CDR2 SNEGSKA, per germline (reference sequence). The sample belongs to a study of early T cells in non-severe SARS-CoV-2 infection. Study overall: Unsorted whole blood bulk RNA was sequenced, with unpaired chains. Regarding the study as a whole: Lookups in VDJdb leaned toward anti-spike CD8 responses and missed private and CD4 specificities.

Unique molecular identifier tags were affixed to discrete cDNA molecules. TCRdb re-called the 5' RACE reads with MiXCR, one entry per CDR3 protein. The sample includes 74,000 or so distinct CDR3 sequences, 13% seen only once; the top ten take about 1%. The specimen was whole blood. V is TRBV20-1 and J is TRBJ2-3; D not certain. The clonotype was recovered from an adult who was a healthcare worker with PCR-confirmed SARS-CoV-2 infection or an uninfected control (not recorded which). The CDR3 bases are TGCAGTGCTAGCGGCAGCACAGATACGCAGTATTTT. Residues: CSASGSTDTQYF.